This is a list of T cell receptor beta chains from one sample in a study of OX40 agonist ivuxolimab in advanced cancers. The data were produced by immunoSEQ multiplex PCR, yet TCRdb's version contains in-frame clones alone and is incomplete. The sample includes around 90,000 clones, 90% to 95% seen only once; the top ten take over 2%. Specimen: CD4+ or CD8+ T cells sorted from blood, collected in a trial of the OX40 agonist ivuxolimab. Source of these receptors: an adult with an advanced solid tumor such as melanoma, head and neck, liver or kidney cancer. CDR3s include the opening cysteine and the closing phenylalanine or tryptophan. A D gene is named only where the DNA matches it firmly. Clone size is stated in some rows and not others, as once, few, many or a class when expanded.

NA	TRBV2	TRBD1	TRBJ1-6	CAGTGVFYSPLHF	TGTGCCGGGACAGGGGTTTTTTATTCACCCCTCCACTTT
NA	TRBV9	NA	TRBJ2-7	CASSAQMDSYEQYF	TGTGCCAGCAGCGCCCAAATGGACAGCTACGAGCAGTACTTC
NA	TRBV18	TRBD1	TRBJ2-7	CASSPAAGGSYEQYF	TGTGCCAGCTCACCCGCGGCAGGGGGCTCCTACGAGCAGTACTTC
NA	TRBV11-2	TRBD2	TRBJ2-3	CASSSLAGALTDTQYF	TGTGCCAGCAGCTCTCTAGCGGGAGCACTCACAGATACGCAGTATTTT
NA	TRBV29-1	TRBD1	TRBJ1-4	CSVAGGGRGEKLFF	TGCAGCGTGGCCGGAGGAGGCAGGGGGGAAAAACTGTTTTTT
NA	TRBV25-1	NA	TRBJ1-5	CASSEIGSNQPQHF	TGTGCCAGCAGTGAAATCGGCAGCAATCAGCCCCAGCATTTT
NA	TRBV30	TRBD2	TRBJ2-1	CAWSIGGGNEQFF	TGTGCCTGGAGCATAGGCGGGGGCAATGAGCAGTTCTTC
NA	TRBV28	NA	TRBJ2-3	CATHRPADTQYF	TGTGCCACACACCGACCGGCAGATACGCAGTATTTT
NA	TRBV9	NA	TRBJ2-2	CASRPSLEGTGELFF	TGTGCCAGCAGACCAAGTTTGGAAGGCACCGGGGAGCTGTTTTTT
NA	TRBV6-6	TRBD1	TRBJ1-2	CASRTGSSYGYTF	TGTGCCAGCAGGACAGGGAGTTCCTATGGCTACACCTTC
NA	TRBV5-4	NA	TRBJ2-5	CASSSRDQETQYF	TGTGCCAGCAGCTCCAGGGACCAAGAGACCCAGTACTTC
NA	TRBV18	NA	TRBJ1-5	CASSPIEEVPQHF	TGTGCCAGCTCACCCATTGAAGAGGTGCCCCAGCATTTT
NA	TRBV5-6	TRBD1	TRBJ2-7	CASSYSSGTGPYEQYF	TGTGCCAGCAGCTACTCATCCGGGACAGGGCCGTACGAGCAGTACTTC
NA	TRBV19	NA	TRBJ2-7	CASSGLGYHEQYF	TGTGCCAGTAGTGGGCTAGGGTACCACGAGCAGTACTTC
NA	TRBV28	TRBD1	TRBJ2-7	CASSLWFTGGLPEQYF	TGTGCCAGCAGTTTATGGTTTACAGGGGGCCTCCCCGAGCAGTACTTC
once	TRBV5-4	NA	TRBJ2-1	CASSLLFSRRLVRNEQFF	TGTGCCAGCAGCTTGCTGTTCTCGCGGCGCTTGGTTCGCAATGAGCAGTTCTTC
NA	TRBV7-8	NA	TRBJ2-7	CASSGSKGGSSYYEQYF	TGTGCCAGCAGCGGAAGCAAGGGGGGGTCCTCCTACTACGAGCAGTACTTC
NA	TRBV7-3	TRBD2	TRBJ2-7	CASSLEAGGYYEQYF	TGTGCCAGCAGCTTGGAAGCGGGGGGATACTACGAGCAGTACTTC
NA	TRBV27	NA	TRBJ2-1	CASRSGDSYNEQFF	TGTGCCAGCAGGTCGGGGGACTCCTACAATGAGCAGTTCTTC
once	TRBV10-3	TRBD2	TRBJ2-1	CAISAAAGAKSNEQFF	TGTGCCATCAGTGCTGCAGCGGGAGCTAAATCGAATGAGCAGTTCTTC
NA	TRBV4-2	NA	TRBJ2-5	CASSQSSAKETQYF	TGTGCCAGCAGCCAAAGTAGTGCCAAAGAGACCCAGTACTTC
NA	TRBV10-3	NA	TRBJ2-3	CAIGTSTDTQYF	TGTGCCATCGGGACTAGCACAGATACGCAGTATTTT
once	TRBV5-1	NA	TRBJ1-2	CASRPDSQPYGYTF	TGCGCCAGCAGACCTGACAGCCAACCCTATGGCTACACCTTC
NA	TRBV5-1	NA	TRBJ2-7	CASSLDPASYEQYF	TGCGCCAGCAGCTTGGATCCAGCCTCCTACGAGCAGTACTTC
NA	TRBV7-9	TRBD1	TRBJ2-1	CASSRDRGNEQFF	TGTGCCAGCAGCCGGGACAGGGGTAATGAGCAGTTCTTC
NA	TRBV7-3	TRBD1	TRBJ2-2	CASSSTGGPGELFF	TGTGCCAGCAGCTCGACAGGGGGTCCCGGGGAGCTGTTTTTT
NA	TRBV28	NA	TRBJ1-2	CASSLLGVTGSYGYTF	TGTGCCAGCAGTTTATTGGGGGTTACAGGGAGCTATGGCTACACCTTC
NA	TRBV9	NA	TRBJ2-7	CASSVDDTIHEQYF	TGTGCCAGCAGCGTAGATGATACGATCCACGAGCAGTACTTC
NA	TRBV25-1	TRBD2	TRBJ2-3	CASSQAGVTDTQYF	TGTGCCAGCAGCCAAGCGGGAGTCACAGATACGCAGTATTTT
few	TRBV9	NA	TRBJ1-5	CASSVGVLSNQPQHF	TGTGCCAGCAGCGTAGGAGTTTTGAGCAATCAGCCCCAGCATTTT
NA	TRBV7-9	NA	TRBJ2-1	CASSSPGEQFF	TGTGCCAGCAGCTCTCCCGGTGAGCAGTTCTTC
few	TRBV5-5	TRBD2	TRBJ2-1	CASSLVGRSNEQFF	TGTGCCAGCAGCTTGGTCGGGAGGTCCAATGAGCAGTTCTTC
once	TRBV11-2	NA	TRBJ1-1	CASSLVANTEAFF	TGTGCCAGCAGCTTAGTTGCGAACACTGAAGCTTTCTTT
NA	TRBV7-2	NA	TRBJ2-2	CASSERGPFGNTGELFF	TGTGCCAGCAGCGAAAGAGGACCCTTTGGGAACACCGGGGAGCTGTTTTTT
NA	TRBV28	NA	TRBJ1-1	CASSLGDRNTEAFF	TGTGCCAGCAGTTTGGGAGACAGGAACACTGAAGCTTTCTTT
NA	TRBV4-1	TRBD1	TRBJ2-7	CASSTFRQGVNEQYF	TGCGCCAGCAGCACCTTTAGACAGGGAGTGAACGAGCAGTACTTC
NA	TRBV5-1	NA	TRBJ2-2	CASSSTNLAGTPTGELFF	TGCGCCAGCAGCTCCACGAACCTGGCCGGGACACCGACCGGGGAGCTGTTTTTT
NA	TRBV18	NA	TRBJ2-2	CASSPPGWMNTGELFF	TGTGCCAGCTCACCACCCGGCTGGATGAACACCGGGGAGCTGTTTTTT
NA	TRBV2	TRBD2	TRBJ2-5	CASGGPPGGVAQYF	TGTGCCAGCGGAGGACCCCCGGGAGGAGTGGCCCAGTACTTC
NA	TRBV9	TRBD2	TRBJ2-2	CASSVTSGKYTGELFF	TGTGCCAGCAGCGTGACTAGCGGGAAGTACACCGGGGAGCTGTTTTTT
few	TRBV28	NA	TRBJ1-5	CASRNSPQPQHF	TGTGCCAGCAGGAATTCCCCTCAGCCCCAGCATTTT
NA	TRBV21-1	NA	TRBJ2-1	CASSPPRVDSKNEQFF	TGTGCCAGCAGCCCCCCAAGGGTCGACAGCAAGAATGAGCAGTTCTTC
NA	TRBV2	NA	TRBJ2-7	CASSEAPGSSYEQYF	TGTGCCAGCAGTGAAGCGCCGGGGAGCTCCTACGAGCAGTACTTC
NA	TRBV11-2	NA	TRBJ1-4	CASSISRSNEKLFF	TGTGCCAGCAGCATCAGTAGGTCTAATGAAAAACTGTTTTTT
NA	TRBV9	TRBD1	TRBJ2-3	CASSATGTAEFSTDTQYF	TGTGCCAGCAGCGCTACCGGGACAGCCGAATTTAGCACAGATACGCAGTATTTT
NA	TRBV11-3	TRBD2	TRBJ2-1	CASSHTSDNEQFF	TGTGCCAGCAGCCATACTAGCGACAATGAGCAGTTCTTC
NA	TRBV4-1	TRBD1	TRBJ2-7	CASSQPRQGTAYEQYF	TGCGCCAGCAGCCAACCTAGACAGGGAACGGCCTACGAGCAGTACTTC
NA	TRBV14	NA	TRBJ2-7	CASSPPGVPFSYEQYF	TGTGCCAGCAGCCCCCCCGGAGTCCCTTTCTCCTACGAGCAGTACTTC
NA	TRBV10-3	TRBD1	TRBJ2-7	CAISGQGKDNSYEQYF	TGTGCCATCAGTGGACAGGGTAAGGACAACTCCTACGAGCAGTACTTC
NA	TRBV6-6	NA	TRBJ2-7	CASSYSTRSYEQYF	TGTGCCAGCAGTTACTCGACGCGTTCCTACGAGCAGTACTTC
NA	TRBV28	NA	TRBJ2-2	CASTEHTNTGELFF	TGTGCCAGCACTGAACACACGAACACCGGGGAGCTGTTTTTT
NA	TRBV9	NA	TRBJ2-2	CASSQGSYSGELFF	TGTGCCAGCAGCCAAGGGTCCTACTCCGGGGAGCTGTTTTTT
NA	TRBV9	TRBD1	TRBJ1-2	CASSGQDRGYGYTF	TGTGCCAGCAGCGGCCAAGACAGGGGCTATGGCTACACCTTC
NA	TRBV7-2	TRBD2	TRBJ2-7	CASSQRTSGSGEQYF	TGTGCCAGCAGCCAGAGGACTAGCGGGAGCGGCGAGCAGTACTTC
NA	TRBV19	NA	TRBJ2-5	CASSSLEPWGKETQYF	TGTGCCAGTAGTAGTCTAGAGCCCTGGGGGAAGGAGACCCAGTACTTC